The clone carrying this T cell receptor beta chain was seen a single time. What it binds is not known. CDR1 is SSHAT and CDR2 is FNYEAQ in the germline V gene (reference sequence). V lost 5 bases and J 4 bases, leaving 17 bases between the germline ends. This CDR3 spans 15 amino acids. Naive CD8 cells comprised CD45RO-negative, CCR7-positively selected cells, excluding terminally differentiated effector memory CD45RA+ cells. These data originate in a study of shared clonotypes between healthy human individuals. Study-level points and caveats: Rarefaction curves obtained for sorted subsets showed sequencing incomplete despite large depth.

Repertoires were generated with immunoSEQ multiplex PCR, while TCRdb's copy carries only in-frame clones and drops some. The table has some 2,100,000 clones, more than 85% seen once. This chain links TRBV7-7 with TRBJ2-5; D is perhaps TRBD2 (6 bases). This receptor was obtained from a man younger than 35 in good health. Some clones in this sample may be carry-over from other donors' samples. The sequenced sample was naive CD8+ T cells from PBMCs. CDR3 in amino acids: CASSPARERGETQYF. The CDR3 coding sequence is TGTGCCAGCAGCCCCGCCCGGGAGAGGGGAGAGACCCAGTACTTC.